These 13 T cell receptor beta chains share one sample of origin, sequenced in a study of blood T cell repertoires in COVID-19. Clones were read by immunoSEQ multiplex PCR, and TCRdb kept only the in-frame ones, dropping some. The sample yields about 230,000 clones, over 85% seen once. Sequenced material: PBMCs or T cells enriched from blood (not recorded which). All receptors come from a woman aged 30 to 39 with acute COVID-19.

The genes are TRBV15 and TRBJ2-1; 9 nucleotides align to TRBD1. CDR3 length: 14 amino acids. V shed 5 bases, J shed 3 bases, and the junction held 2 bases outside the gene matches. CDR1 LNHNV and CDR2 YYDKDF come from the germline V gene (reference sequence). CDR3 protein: CATSRTGVYNEQFF. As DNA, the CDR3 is TGTGCCACCAGCCGGACAGGGGTCTACAATGAGCAGTTCTTC.

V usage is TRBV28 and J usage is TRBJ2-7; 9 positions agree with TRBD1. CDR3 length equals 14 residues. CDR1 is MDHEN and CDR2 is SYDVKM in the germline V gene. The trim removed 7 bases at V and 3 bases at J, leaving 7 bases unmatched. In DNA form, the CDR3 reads TGTGCCAGCACCCCCGGGACAGGGTACTACGAGCAGTACTTC. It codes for CASTPGTGYYEQYF.

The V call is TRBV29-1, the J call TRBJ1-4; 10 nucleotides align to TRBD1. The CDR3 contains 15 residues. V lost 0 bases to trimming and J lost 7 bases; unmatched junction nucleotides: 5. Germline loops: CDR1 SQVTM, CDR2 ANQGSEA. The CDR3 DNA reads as TGCAGCGTTGAAGATCCGGACAGGGGGGGTGAAAAACTGTTTTTT. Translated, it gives CSVEDPDRGGEKLFF.

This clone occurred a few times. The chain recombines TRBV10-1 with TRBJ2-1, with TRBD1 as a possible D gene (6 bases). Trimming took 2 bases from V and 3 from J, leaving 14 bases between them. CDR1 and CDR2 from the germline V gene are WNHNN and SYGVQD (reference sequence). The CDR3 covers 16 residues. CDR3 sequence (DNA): TGCGCCAGCAGTGAGAAACAGGGAAAAGGCTACAATGAGCAGTTCTTC. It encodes CASSEKQGKGYNEQFF.

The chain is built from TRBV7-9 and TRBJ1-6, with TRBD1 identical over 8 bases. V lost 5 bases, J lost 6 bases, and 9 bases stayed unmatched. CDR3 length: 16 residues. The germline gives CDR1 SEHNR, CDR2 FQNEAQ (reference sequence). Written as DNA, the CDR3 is TGTGCCAGCAGCACGACAGGGGCCCCTTCTAATTCACCCCTCCACTTT. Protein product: CASSTTGAPSNSPLHF.

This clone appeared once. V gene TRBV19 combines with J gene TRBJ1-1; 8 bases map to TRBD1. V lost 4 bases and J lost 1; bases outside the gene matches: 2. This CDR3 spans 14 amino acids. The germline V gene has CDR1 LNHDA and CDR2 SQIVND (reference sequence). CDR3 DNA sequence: TGTGCCAGTAGTACCGGGACAGGGAACACTGAAGCTTTCTTT. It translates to CASSTGTGNTEAFF.

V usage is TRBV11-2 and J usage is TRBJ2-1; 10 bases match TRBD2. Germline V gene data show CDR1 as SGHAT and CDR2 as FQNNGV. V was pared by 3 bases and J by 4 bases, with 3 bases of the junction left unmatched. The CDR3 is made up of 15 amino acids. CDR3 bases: TGTGCCAGCAGCTTGCAGCGGGGGGGATACAATGAGCAGTTCTTC. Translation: CASSLQRGGYNEQFF.

The CDR3 bases are TGTGCCAGCAGTACGCCTGGGATATCGGGAACTCAGCATTTT. Translated, it gives CASSTPGISGTQHF. J is TRBJ1-5 and V is TRBV28; D gene unclear. The CDR3 totals 14 residues. Germline V gives CDR1 MDHEN, CDR2 SYDVKM. V dropped 5 bases and J dropped 13 bases, with 21 bases sitting between them.

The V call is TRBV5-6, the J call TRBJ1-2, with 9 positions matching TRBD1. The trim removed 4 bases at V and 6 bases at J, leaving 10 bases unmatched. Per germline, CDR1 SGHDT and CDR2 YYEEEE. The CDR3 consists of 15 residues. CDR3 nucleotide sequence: TGTGCCAGCAGCGACCGGGACAGGGTATGGGATGGCTACACCTTC. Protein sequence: CASSDRDRVWDGYTF.

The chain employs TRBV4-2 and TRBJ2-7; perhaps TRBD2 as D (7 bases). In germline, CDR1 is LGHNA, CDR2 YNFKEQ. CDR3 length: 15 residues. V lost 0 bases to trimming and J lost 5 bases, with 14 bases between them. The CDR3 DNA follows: TGTGCCAGCAGCCAAGACGGGGGGCACCCCAACGAGCAGTACTTC. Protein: CASSQDGGHPNEQYF.

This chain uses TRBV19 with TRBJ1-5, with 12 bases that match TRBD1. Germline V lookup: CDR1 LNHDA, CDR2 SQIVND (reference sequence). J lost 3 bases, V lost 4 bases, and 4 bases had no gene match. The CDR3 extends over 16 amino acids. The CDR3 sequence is CASSKWDRGLNQPQHF. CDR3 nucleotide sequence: TGTGCCAGTAGTAAATGGGACAGGGGGCTCAATCAGCCCCAGCATTTT.

CDR3 sequence (DNA): TGCGCCAGCAGCCAAGGGGTCGTGGACAGGGGTCGGGGAAACACCATATATTTT. It specifies CASSQGVVDRGRGNTIYF. V is TRBV4-1 and J is TRBJ1-3; TRBD1 matches 9 bases. Germline V CDR1 and CDR2: MGHRA, YSYEKL. The CDR3 runs to 18 residues. J was trimmed by 4 bases and V by 1 base; bases with no gene match: 11.

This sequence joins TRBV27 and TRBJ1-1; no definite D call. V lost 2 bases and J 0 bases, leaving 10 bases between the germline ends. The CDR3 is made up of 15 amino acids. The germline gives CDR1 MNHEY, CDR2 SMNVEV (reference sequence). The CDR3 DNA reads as TGTGCCAGCAGTTTAGGTTGGAGGATGAACACTGAAGCTTTCTTT. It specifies CASSLGWRMNTEAFF.